This T cell receptor (beta chain) was captured by sequencing in a study of blood T cell repertoires in COVID-19. As originally analysed: Quantification of nucleated cells was approximated via reference gene primer amplification. TCRdb's table, derived via immunoSEQ multiplex PCR, lists solely in-frame clones and lacks some. That table furnishes V, J and clone size, whereas the DNA furnished D and trimming. The data show 100,000 to 150,000 clones, about 80% seen once. The clonotype originates from a man aged 55 to 69 with acute or convalescent COVID-19. Source material: peripheral blood.

This chain's CDR3 is CASSPRGQATYEQYF. Here the CDR3 DNA reads TGTGCCAGCAGCCCCAGGGGACAAGCTACTTACGAGCAGTACTTC. V gene TRBV7-8 combines with J gene TRBJ2-7; tentative D call: TRBD1 (6 bases). Trimming removed 5 bases at V and 4 bases at J, with 18 bases between. CDR3 length equals 15 residues. The germline V gene encodes CDR1 SGHVS and CDR2 FQNEAQ.